This TCR beta chain originates from a study of blood T cell repertoires in COVID-19 (dated by TCRdb to between 2020 and 2021). Some background on the complete study: Samples covering the acute and convalescent phases of COVID-19 were provided by collaborators in the United States, Italy and Spain. The material from the prospective study consisted of cDNA or gDNA derived from T cells, B-cell-depleted T cells, or PBMCs. Deeply sampled blood TCRbeta repertoires from subjects exposed to, actively infected with, or recovered from COVID-19 were included in the dataset. The repertoires were made available in a free public database intended to serve as a resource for research on the immune response to SARS-CoV-2. Samples came from the ongoing ImmuneRACE study (first 160 participants) plus 1,254 subjects from 6 global collaborators. The sample metadata nearly always contained a de-identified subject ID, COVID-19 status, age in years and sex. Where available, HLA class I and class II types were obtained from metadata supplied by the sample provider rather than from assay-based typing. Beyond this particular receptor, the publication reports: Clinical and demographic metadata were provided uncurated, with the amount varying by source and participant.

One collaborating source in Seattle enrolled patients while the patients were actively infected and followed the patients over time throughout the course of disease. The collaborating institutions used their own protocols to collect whole blood in K2EDTA tubes. For TCRbeta analysis, collaborators shipped samples as frozen whole blood, isolated PBMCs, or DNA extracted from either of those sample types. At the junction V is shortened by 5 bases and J by 8 bases, with 9 bases in between. Based on the germline V gene, the CDR1 and CDR2 sequences are MNHEY and SVGEGT. Including cysteine and phenylalanine, the CDR3 has 11 amino acids. Solely the CDR3 DNA is kept, with 33 bases framed from the first base. This clone was observed a handful of times. The antigen this receptor binds is unknown. One base away there is no much larger clone; base qualities are not given. TCRbeta CDR3 regions were amplified from genomic DNA by means of the immunoSEQ Assay, a bias-controlled multiplex PCR. The original methods were these. The number of nucleated cells in each sample was estimated from the amplification of reference gene primers within the assay. To quantify the absolute abundance of each unique TCRbeta CDR3 rearrangement, sequence reads were collapsed and filtered. For each sample, productive Simpson clonality was calculated as the square root of Simpson's diversity index across productive rearrangements. As stored in TCRdb, this immuneACCESS dataset retains in-frame rearrangements with V and J assigned. A fraction of the clones does not appear; measured against another copy, unresolved V genes explain less than half of the discrepancy, and the remainder lacks a known reason. The DNA was the basis for D and trimming; V, J and clone size are from that table. The sample table lists approximately 140,000 clones, over 80% of them with a count of one. Of the sample, less than 9% falls within the top ten clones.

The sequence derives from a man aged 25 to 40 with COVID-19, enrolled during active disease. This chain joins TRBV6-2 or TRBV6-3 to TRBJ1-2, with no confident D gene call. The sample comprised peripheral blood. The sequenced DNA: TGTGCCAGCAGTAACATGGGCGGCTACACCTTC. It encodes CASSNMGGYTF.